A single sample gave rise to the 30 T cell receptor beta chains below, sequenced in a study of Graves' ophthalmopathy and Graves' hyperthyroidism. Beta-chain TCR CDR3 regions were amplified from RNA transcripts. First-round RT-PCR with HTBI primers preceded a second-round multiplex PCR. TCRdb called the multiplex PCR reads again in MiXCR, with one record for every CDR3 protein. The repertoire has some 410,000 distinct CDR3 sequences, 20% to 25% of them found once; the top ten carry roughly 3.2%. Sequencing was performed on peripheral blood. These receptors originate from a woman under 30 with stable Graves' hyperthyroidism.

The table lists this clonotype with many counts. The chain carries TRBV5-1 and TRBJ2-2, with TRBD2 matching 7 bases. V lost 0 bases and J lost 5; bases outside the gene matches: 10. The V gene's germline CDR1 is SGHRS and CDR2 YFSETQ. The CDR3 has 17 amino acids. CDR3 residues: CASSLAGASGGTGELFF. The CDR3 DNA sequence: TGCGCCAGCAGCTTGGCCGGCGCTAGCGGAGGGACCGGGGAGCTGTTTTTT.

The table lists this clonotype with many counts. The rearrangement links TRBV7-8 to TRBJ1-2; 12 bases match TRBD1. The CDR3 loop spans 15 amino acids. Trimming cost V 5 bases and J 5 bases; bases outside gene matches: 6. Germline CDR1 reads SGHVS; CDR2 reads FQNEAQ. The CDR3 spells CASSGGQGAEYGYTF. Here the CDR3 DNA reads TGTGCCAGCAGCGGGGGACAGGGGGCGGAGTATGGCTACACCTTC.

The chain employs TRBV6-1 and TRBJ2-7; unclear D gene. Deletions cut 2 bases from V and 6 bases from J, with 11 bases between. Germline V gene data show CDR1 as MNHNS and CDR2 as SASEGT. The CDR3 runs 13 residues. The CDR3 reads CASSEWVLREQYF. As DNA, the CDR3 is TGTGCCAGCAGTGAATGGGTCCTACGCGAGCAGTACTTC.

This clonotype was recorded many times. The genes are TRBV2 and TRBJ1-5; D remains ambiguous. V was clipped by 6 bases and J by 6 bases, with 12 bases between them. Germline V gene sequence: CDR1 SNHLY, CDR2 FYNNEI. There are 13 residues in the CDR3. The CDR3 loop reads CASRLDKIQPQHF. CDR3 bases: TGTGCCAGCAGACTAGACAAGATTCAGCCCCAGCATTTT.

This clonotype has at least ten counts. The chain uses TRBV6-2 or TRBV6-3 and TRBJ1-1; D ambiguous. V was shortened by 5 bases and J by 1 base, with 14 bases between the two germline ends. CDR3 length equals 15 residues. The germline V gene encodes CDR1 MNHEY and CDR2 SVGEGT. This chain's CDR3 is CASSILLRRNTEAFF. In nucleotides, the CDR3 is TGTGCCAGCAGTATACTGCTCCGAAGGAACACTGAAGCTTTCTTT.

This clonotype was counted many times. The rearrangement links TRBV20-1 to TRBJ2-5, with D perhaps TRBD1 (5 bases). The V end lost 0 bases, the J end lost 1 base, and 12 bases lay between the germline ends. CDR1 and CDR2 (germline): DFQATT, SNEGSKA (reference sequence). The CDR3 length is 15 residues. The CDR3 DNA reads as TGCAGTGCTAGAGATACCTGGGGCAGCCAAGAGACCCAGTACTTC. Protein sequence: CSARDTWGSQETQYF.

CDR3 protein: CAWSIGRTNQPQHF. The CDR3 DNA follows: TGTGCCTGGAGCATTGGGAGGACTAATCAGCCCCAGCATTTT. J is TRBJ1-5 and V is TRBV30; D remains ambiguous. Germline V gene lookup returns CDR1 GTSNPN and CDR2 SVGIG (reference sequence). The CDR3 is 14 residues long. V was shortened by 3 bases and J by 4 bases, with 13 bases between the two germline ends. The full variable domain, with the rest looked up from reference TRBV30 and TRBJ1-5, is SQTIHQWPATLVQPVGSPLSLECTVEGTSNPNLYWYRQAAGRGLQLLFYSVGIGQISSEVPQNLSASRPQDRQFILSSKKLLLSDSGFYLCAWSIGRTNQPQHFGDGTRLSIL.

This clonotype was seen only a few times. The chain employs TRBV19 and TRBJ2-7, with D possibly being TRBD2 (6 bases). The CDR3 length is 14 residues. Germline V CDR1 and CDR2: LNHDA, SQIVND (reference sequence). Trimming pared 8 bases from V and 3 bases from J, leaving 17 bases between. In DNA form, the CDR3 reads TGTGCCAGTGCCATCCGGGACTCTTACTACGAGCAGTACTTC. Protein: CASAIRDSYYEQYF.

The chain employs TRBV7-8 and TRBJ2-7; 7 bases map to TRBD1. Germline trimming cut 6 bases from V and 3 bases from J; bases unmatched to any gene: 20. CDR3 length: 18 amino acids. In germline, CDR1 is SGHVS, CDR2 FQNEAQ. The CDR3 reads CASSELDRNYEGDYEQYF. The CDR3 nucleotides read TGTGCCAGCAGTGAATTGGACAGGAACTACGAAGGCGACTACGAGCAGTACTTC.

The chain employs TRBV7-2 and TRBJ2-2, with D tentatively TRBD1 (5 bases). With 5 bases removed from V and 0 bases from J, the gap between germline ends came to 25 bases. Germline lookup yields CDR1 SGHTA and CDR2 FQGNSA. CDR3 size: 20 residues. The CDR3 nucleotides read TGTGCCAGCAGCGCTCCAGACCTCCTCTGGGGCAGAACGAACACCGGGGAGCTGTTTTTT. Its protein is CASSAPDLLWGRTNTGELFF.

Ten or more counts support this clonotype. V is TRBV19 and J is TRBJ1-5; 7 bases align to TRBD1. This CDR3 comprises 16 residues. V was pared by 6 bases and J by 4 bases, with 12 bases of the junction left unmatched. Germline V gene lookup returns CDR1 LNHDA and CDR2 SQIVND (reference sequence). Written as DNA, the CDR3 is TGTGCCAGTAGCGAACGCAAGACAGGGTGGAATCAGCCCCAGCATTTT. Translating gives CASSERKTGWNQPQHF.

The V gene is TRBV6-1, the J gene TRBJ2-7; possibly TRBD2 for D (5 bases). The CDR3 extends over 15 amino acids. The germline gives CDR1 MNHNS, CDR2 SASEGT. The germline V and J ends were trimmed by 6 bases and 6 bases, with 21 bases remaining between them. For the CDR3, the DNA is TGTGCCAGCAGCGATGCCGCCGAGGGCCTCGGCGAGCAGTACTTC. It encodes CASSDAAEGLGEQYF.

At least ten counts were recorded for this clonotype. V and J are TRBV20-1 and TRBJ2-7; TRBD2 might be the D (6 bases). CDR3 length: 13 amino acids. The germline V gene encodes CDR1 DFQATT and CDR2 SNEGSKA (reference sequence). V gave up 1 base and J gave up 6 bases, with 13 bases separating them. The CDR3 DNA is TGCAGTGCTAGAGGGGGAGGATCGGGCGAGCAGTACTTC. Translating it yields CSARGGGSGEQYF.

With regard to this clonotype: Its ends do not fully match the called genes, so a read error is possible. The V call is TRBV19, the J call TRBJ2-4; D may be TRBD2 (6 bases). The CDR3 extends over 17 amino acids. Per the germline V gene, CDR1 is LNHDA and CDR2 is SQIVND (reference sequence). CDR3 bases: TGTGCCAGTTCCGGGACTCCCTCCCCTATAGCCAAAAACATTAAGTACTTC. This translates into CASSGTPSPIAKNIKYF.

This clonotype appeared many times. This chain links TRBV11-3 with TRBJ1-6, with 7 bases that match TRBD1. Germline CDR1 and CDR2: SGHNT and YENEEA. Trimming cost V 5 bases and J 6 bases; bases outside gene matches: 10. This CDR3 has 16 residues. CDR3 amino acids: CASSPGTAQRNSPLHF. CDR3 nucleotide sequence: TGTGCCAGCAGCCCGGGGACAGCACAACGTAATTCACCCCTCCACTTT. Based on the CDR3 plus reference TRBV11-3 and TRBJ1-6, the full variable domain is EAGVVQSPRYKIIEKKQPVAFWCNPISGHNTLYWYLQNLGQGPELLIRYENEEAVDDSQLPKDRFSAERLKGVDSTLKIQPAELGDSAVYLCASSPGTAQRNSPLHFGNGTRLTVT.

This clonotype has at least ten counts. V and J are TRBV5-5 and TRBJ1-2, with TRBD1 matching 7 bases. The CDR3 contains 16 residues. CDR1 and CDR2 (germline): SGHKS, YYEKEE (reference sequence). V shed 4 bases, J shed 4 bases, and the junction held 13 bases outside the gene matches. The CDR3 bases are TGTGCCAGCAGCCACTCCGGGACAGTGATTTTCTATGGCTACACCTTC. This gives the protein CASSHSGTVIFYGYTF.

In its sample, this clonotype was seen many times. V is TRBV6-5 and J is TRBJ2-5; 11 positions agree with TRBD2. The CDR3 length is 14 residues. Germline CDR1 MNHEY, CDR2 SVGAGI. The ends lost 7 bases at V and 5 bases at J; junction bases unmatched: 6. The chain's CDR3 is CASMLAGGLETQYF. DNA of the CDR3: TGTGCCAGCATGTTAGCGGGGGGGCTGGAGACCCAGTACTTC.

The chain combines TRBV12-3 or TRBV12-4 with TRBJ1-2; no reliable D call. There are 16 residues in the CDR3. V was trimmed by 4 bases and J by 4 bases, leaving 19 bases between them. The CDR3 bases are TGTGCCAGCAGTTCCCGCCCAGGCCCCATTCGCTATGGCTACACCTTC. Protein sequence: CASSSRPGPIRYGYTF.

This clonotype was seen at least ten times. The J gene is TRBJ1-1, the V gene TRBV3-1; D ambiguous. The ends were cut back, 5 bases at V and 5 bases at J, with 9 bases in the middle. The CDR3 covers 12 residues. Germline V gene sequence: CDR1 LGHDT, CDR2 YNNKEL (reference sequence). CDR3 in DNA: TGTGCCAGCAGCAGGCACGCTACTGAAGCTTTCTTT. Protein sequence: CASSRHATEAFF.

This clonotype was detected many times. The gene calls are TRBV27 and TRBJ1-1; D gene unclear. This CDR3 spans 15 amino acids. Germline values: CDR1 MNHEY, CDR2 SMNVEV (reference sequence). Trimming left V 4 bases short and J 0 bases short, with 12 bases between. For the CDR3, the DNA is TGTGCCAGCAGTTCCCGGACCGAGTTGAACACTGAAGCTTTCTTT. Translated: CASSSRTELNTEAFF.

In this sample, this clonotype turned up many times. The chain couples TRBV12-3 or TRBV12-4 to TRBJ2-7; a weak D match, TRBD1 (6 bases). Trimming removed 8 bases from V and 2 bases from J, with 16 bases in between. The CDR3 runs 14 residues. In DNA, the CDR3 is TGTGCCAGCGCGAACAGGGAAGCCCCCTACGAGCAGTACTTC. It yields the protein CASANREAPYEQYF.

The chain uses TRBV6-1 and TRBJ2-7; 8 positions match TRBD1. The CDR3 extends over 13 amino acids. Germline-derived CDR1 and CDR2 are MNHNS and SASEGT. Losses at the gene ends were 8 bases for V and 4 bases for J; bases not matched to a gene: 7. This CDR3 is CASRWQGAYEQYF. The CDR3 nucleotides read TGTGCCAGCCGGTGGCAGGGGGCGTACGAGCAGTACTTC.

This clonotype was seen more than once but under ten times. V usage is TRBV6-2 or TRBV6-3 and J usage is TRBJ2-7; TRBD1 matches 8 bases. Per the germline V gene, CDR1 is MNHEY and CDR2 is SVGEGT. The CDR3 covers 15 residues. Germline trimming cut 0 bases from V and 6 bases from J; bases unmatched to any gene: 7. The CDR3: CASSYSLDRVGEQYF. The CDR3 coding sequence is TGTGCCAGCAGTTACTCGCTGGACAGGGTCGGCGAGCAGTACTTC.

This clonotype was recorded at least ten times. The CDR3 is CASSFLQNNSPLHF. The DNA of the CDR3 is TGTGCCAGTAGTTTCTTACAGAACAATTCACCCCTCCACTTT. The chain employs TRBV19 and TRBJ1-6, with D hard to call. V gave up 5 bases and J gave up 7 bases, with 12 bases separating them. The CDR3 loop spans 14 amino acids. From germline, CDR1 is LNHDA and CDR2 SQIVND (reference sequence).

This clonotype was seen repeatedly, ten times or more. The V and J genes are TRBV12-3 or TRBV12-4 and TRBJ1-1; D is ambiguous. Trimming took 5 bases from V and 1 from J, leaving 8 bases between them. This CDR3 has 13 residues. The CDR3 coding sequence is TGTGCCAGCAGTGACACCACGAACACTGAAGCTTTCTTT. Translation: CASSDTTNTEAFF.

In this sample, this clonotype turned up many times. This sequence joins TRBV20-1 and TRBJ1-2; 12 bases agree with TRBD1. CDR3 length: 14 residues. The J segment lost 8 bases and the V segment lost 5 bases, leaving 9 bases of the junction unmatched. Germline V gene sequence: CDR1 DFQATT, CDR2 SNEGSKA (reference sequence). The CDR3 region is CSAAGTGGAKGYTF. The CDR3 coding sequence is TGCAGTGCTGCCGGGACAGGGGGCGCGAAGGGCTACACCTTC.

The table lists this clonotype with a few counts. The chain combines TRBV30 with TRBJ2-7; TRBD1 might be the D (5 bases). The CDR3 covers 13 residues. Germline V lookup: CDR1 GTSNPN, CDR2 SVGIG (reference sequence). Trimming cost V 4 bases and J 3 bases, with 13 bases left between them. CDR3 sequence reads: CAWKESRDYEQYF. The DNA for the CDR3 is TGTGCCTGGAAAGAAAGCAGGGACTACGAGCAGTACTTC.

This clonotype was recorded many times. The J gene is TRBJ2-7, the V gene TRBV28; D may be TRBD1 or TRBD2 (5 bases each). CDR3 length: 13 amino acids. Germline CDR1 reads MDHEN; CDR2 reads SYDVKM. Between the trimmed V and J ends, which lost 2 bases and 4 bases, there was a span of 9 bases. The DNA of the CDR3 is TGTGCCAGCAGTTTAGGGACGCATTACGAGCAGTACTTC. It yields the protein CASSLGTHYEQYF.

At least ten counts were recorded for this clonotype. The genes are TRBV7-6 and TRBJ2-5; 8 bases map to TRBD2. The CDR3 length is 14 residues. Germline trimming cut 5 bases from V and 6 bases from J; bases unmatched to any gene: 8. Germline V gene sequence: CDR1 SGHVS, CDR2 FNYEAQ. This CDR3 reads CASSLLSGSQTQYF. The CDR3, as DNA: TGTGCCAGCAGCCTTCTCAGCGGGAGTCAGACCCAGTACTTC.

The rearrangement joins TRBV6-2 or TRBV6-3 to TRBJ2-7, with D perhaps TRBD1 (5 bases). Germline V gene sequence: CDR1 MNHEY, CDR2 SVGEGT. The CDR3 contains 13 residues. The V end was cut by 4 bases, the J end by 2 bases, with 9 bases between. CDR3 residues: CASSWKGAYEQYF. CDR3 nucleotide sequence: TGTGCCAGCAGTTGGAAAGGGGCCTACGAGCAGTACTTC.